This section outlines one TCR beta chain sequence together with its context. The ends were cut back, 3 bases at V and 4 bases at J, with 9 bases in the middle. CDR1 is LNHDA, CDR2 SQIVND, per germline (reference sequence). The CDR3 spans 13 residues. The CD4+ fraction was divided into a CD45RA+ naive subset and a CD45RA-negative memory subset. The entry originates in a study of shared clonotypes between healthy human individuals. Data came from immunoSEQ multiplex PCR; TCRdb stores just in-frame clones and leaves some out. This sample carries over a million clones, 98% of them seen once, and the ten largest clones take 0.36%.

The chain uses TRBV19 and TRBJ1-1; D remains unclear. This TCR came from a man aged 30-40 years in good health. The sequenced material came from naive CD4+ T cells sorted from blood. Stated subset: CD45RA+ positively selected. For the CDR3, the DNA is TGTGCCAGTAGTATGATGTCACCCACTGAAGCTTTCTTT. Residues: CASSMMSPTEAFF. The full variable domain, in which reference TRBV19 and TRBJ1-1 provide the parts outside the CDR3, is DGGITQSPKYLFRKEGQNVTLSCEQNLNHDAMYWYRQDPGQGLRLIYYSQIVNDFQKGDIAEGYSVSREKKESFPLTVTSAQKNPTAFYLCASSMMSPTEAFFGQGTRLTVV.